The T cell receptor beta chain under discussion was sequenced for a study of CXCR3-negative and CXCR3-positive naive CD8 T cells. Study information: The dataset comprises about 135 million TRB reads in total, with about 1.5 +/- 0.3 million reads per library. Study-level points and caveats: Diversity ran similarly high across both naive subsets but far lower in memory CD8+ cells. CXCR3-negative naive cells had less hydrophobic TRB CDR3s than did CXCR3-positive naive cells.

Through 5' RACE with UMI labels, the TRB cDNA libraries were prepared. TCRdb derives one entry per CDR3 protein from the 5' RACE reads, leaving out DNA. The sample has about 89,000 distinct CDR3 sequences. A word on this clonotype: What it binds is unknown.

CDR1 is MNHEY, CDR2 SMNVEV, per germline (reference sequence). The CDR3 is 15 residues long. The rearrangement joins TRBV27 to TRBJ1-1; TCRdb names TRBD1, which stays unverified in the absence of DNA. The receptor comes from a human donor in good health. Some clones in this sample may be carry-over from other donors' samples. Sequencing was carried out using naive CXCR3+ CD8+ T cells from blood. The subset is: CD45RO-CCR7+CD27+CD95- naive CD8+ T cells expressing CXCR3 (TNR3+). The CDR3 loop reads CASSLTGALNTEAFF.